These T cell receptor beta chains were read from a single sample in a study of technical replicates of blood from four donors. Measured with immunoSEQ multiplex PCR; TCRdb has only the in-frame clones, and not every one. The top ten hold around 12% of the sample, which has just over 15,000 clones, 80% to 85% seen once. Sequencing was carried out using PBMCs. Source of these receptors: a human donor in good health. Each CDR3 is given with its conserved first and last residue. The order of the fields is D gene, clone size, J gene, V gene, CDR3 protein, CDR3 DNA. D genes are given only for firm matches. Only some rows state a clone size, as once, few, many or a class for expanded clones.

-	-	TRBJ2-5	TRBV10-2	CASSESRETQYF	TGCGCCAGCAGTGAGTCGCGGGAGACCCAGTACTTC
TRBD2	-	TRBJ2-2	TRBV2	CASSGYTSAGELFF	TGTGCCAGCAGTGGATACACTAGCGCCGGGGAGCTGTTTTTT
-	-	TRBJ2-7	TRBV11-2	CASSLVNPYEQYF	TGTGCCAGCAGCCTTGTTAATCCCTACGAGCAGTACTTC
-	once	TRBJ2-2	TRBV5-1	CASSSDNSYTGELFF	TGCGCCAGCAGCTCGGACAATTCGTACACCGGGGAGCTGTTTTTT
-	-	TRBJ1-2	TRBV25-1	CASSDSTREVENGYTF	TGTGCCAGCAGTGACTCAACCAGGGAAGTGGAGAACGGCTACACCTTC
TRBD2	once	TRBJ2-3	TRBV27	CASSLRASGTSTDTQYF	TGTGCCAGCAGTTTAAGGGCTAGCGGAACTAGCACAGATACGCAGTATTTT
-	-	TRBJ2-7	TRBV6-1	CATSRDVYYEQYF	TGTGCCACGTCGCGGGACGTTTACTACGAGCAGTACTTC
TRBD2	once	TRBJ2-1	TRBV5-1	CASLHGAGGPRFNEQFF	TGCGCCAGCTTACATGGGGCGGGAGGGCCGAGATTCAATGAGCAGTTCTTC
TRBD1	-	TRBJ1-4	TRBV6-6	CASSDDRGGEKLFF	TGTGCCAGCAGTGACGACAGGGGTGGCGAAAAACTGTTTTTT
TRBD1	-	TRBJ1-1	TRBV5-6	CASSLGGTANTEAFF	TGTGCCAGCAGCTTGGGGGGGACAGCGAACACTGAAGCTTTCTTT
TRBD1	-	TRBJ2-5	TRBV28	CASRGTAQETQYF	TGTGCCAGCAGAGGGACAGCCCAAGAGACCCAGTACTTC
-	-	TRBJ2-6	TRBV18	CASSPPLAGDGANVLTF	TGTGCCAGCTCACCACCGCTGGCAGGGGACGGGGCCAACGTCCTGACTTTC
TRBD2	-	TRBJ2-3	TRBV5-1	CASSLGLAERTDTQYF	TGCGCCAGCAGCTTGGGACTAGCGGAGAGGACAGATACGCAGTATTTT
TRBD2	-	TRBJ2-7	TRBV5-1	CASSLGLAGGTSSYEQYF	TGCGCCAGCAGCTTGGGACTAGCGGGAGGAACCAGCTCCTACGAGCAGTACTTC
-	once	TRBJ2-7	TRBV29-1	CSGLHRDEQYF	TGCAGCGGTCTCCACAGGGACGAGCAGTACTTC
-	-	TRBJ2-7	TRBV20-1	CSGLEGYEQYF	TGCAGTGGGCTGGAGGGTTACGAGCAGTACTTC
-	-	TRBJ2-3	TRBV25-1	CASGPRRDTQYF	TGTGCCAGCGGTCCACGGAGGGATACGCAGTATTTT
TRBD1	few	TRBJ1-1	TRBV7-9	CASSLGTAEAFF	TGTGCCAGCAGCTTGGGGACAGCTGAAGCTTTCTTT
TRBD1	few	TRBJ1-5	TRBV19	CASSRQGNGNQPQHF	TGTGCCAGTAGTAGACAGGGGAATGGCAATCAGCCCCAGCATTTT
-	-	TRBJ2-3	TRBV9	CASSVQPGGTDTQYF	TGTGCCAGCAGCGTACAGCCTGGGGGGACAGATACGCAGTATTTT
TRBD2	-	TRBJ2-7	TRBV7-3	CASSPTSGSFYEQYF	TGTGCCAGCAGCCCAACTAGCGGGAGTTTCTACGAGCAGTACTTC
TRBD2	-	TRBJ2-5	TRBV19	CASSQTSVGQETQYF	TGTGCCAGTTCGCAGACTAGCGTAGGGCAAGAGACCCAGTACTTC
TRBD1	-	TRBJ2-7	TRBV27	CASSFVCVRGQEYYEQYF	TGTGCCAGCAGTTTCGTTTGTGTTAGGGGACAGGAGTACTACGAGCAGTACTTC
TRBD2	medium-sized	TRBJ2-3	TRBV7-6	CASSLITSGAGDTQYF	TGTGCCAGCAGCTTGATAACTAGCGGGGCGGGAGATACGCAGTATTTT
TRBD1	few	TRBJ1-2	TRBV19	CASSIGRARGTNYGYTF	TGTGCCAGTAGTATTGGTCGGGCCAGGGGGACGAACTATGGCTACACCTTC
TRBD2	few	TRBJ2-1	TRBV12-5	CASGLVRGLALGWRLNNEQFF	TGTGCTAGTGGTTTGGTACGTGGACTAGCCCTGGGTTGGAGGTTGAACAATGAGCAGTTCTTC
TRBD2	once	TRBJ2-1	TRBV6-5	CASSILAGEWNEQFF	TGTGCCAGTTCTATTCTAGCGGGAGAATGGAATGAGCAGTTCTTC
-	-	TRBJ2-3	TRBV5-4	CASSSRVMGLADTQYF	TGTGCCAGCAGCTCCAGGGTTATGGGTCTGGCAGATACGCAGTATTTT
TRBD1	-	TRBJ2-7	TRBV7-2	CASSLAPGTAYEQYF	TGTGCCAGCAGCTTGGCGCCCGGGACAGCCTACGAGCAGTACTTC
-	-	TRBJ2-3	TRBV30	CAWAGVSADTQYF	TGTGCCTGGGCAGGGGTCTCAGCAGATACGCAGTATTTT
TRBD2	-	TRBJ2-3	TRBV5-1	CASSTPGLAGTDTQYF	TGCGCCAGCAGCACTCCGGGACTAGCGGGTACAGATACGCAGTATTTT
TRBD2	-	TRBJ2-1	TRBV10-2	CASTPAGAPYNEQFF	TGCGCCAGCACCCCAGCGGGAGCTCCCTACAATGAGCAGTTCTTC
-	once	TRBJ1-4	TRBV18	CASSPMAPGGNEKLFF	TGTGCCAGCTCACCAATGGCACCCGGCGGGAATGAAAAACTGTTTTTT
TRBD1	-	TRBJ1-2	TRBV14	CASSSSGTGLSF	TGTGCCAGCAGCAGCTCGGGGACAGGGCTGTCCTTC
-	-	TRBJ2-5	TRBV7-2	CASSSPFDWPERGETQYF	TGTGCCAGCAGCTCCCCCTTCGACTGGCCCGAAAGGGGGGAGACCCAGTACTTC
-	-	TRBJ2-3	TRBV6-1	CASRPRGAGDTQYF	TGTGCCAGCAGGCCTAGAGGTGCCGGAGATACGCAGTATTTT
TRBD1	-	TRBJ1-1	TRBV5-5	CASSRKWGQATLLPNTEAFF	TGTGCCAGCAGCCGAAAATGGGGACAGGCGACACTACTTCCGAACACTGAAGCTTTCTTT
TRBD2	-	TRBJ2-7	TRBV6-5	CASMGTSGSEQYF	TGTGCCAGCATGGGAACTAGCGGGAGCGAGCAGTACTTC
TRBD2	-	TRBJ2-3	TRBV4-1	CASSQDPGLETDTQYF	TGCGCCAGCAGCCAAGATCCGGGACTAGAGACAGATACGCAGTATTTT
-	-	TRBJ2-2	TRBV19	CAGSLSWNTGELFF	TGTGCCGGGTCGCTTAGCTGGAACACCGGGGAGCTGTTTTTT
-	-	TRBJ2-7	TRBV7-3	CASSLGSGAAYEQYF	TGTGCCAGCAGCTTAGGGTCGGGAGCGGCGTACGAGCAGTACTTC